A single sample gave rise to the 23 T cell receptor beta chains below, sequenced in a study of beta chain features in type 1 diabetes (dated by TCRdb to between 2018 and 2020). The protocol used for the library was the immunoSEQ multiplex PCR assay. The High Capacity cDNA Reverse Transcription Kit was used to reverse transcribe all of the isolated RNA, meaning that expressed TCRB transcripts were what got sequenced. TCRdb stores this immuneACCESS table with in-frame sequences only. Part of the clones is absent; in the studies checked, under half of the shortfall reflects unresolved V genes, and no reason is known for the rest. This sample gives around 710,000 clones in total; about an eighth of them show up just once. Roughly 0.11% of the sample goes to the ten largest clones. Their specific antigens are unknown. The full study reports these points: A moderate but significant shortening of TCRB CDR3 length was observed in type 1 diabetes patients in all four CD4+ subsets.

Sequencing used naive CD4+ T cells from blood. The sample's cell subset or site label, decoded: true naive CD4+ T cells. These receptors were collected from a man aged 30-40 years with type 1 diabetes.

CDR3 residues: CASSTGTEETQYF. The CDR3 DNA reads TGTGCCAGCAGCACAGGGACAGAAGAGACCCAGTACTTC. J is TRBJ2-5 and V is TRBV6-5, with 7 bases identical to TRBD1. V shed 6 bases, J shed 3 bases, and the junction held 4 bases outside the gene matches. There are 13 residues in the CDR3. The germline gives CDR1 MNHEY, CDR2 SVGAGI.

The chain couples TRBV6-6 to TRBJ1-3; D not resolved. V lost 6 bases and J lost 3, with 9 bases in between. CDR3 length: 13 amino acids. Germline CDR1 reads MNHNY; CDR2 reads SVGAGI (reference sequence). Here the CDR3 reads CASRERRGNTIYF. The CDR3 DNA follows: TGTGCCAGCAGAGAGAGACGTGGAAACACCATATATTTT.

V usage is TRBV11-2 and J usage is TRBJ2-1; maybe TRBD2 (6 bases). V dropped 3 bases and J dropped 2 bases, with 14 bases sitting between them. The length of the CDR3 is 16 residues. Germline values: CDR1 SGHAT, CDR2 FQNNGV. The CDR3 protein is CASSLLRSGPYNEQFF. The CDR3 nucleotides read TGTGCCAGCAGCTTGCTGCGTAGCGGTCCCTACAATGAGCAGTTCTTC. The full variable domain, completed using reference TRBV11-2 and TRBJ2-1, is EAGVAQSPRYKIIEKRQSVAFWCNPISGHATLYWYQQILGQGPKLLIQFQNNGVVDDSQLPKDRFSAERLKGVDSTLKIQPAKLEDSAVYLCASSLLRSGPYNEQFFGPGTRLTVL.

Only one count was recorded for this clone. The chain links TRBV7-9 to TRBJ1-2; a weak D match, TRBD1 (5 bases). Germline V gives CDR1 SEHNR, CDR2 FQNEAQ (reference sequence). The V gene lost 2 bases and the J gene lost 5 bases, with 15 bases spanning the gap. This CDR3 region has 15 residues. CDR3 in amino acids: CASSLKGVDLYGYTF. In nucleotides, the CDR3 is TGTGCCAGCAGCTTAAAAGGGGTGGATCTATATGGCTACACCTTC. The full variable domain, in which reference TRBV7-9 and TRBJ1-2 provide the parts outside the CDR3, is DTGVSQNPRHKITKRGQNVTFRCDPISEHNRLYWYRQTLGQGPEFLTYFQNEAQLEKSRLLSDRFSAERPKGSFSTLEIQRTEQGDSAMYLCASSLKGVDLYGYTFGSGTRLTVV.

V gene TRBV11-2 combines with J gene TRBJ1-6; D uncertain. Germline V gene sequence: CDR1 SGHAT, CDR2 FQNNGV. Trimming removed 1 base at V and 9 bases at J, with 4 bases between. The CDR3 covers 12 residues. CDR3 protein: CASSLVLSPLHF. The CDR3 DNA reads as TGTGCCAGCAGCTTAGTCCTTTCACCCCTCCACTTT.

This clone showed up just a few times. The genes are TRBV6-5 and TRBJ1-2; D gene uncertain. This CDR3 comprises 13 residues. V lost 6 bases to trimming and J lost 5 bases, with 13 bases between them. Germline-derived CDR1 and CDR2 are MNHEY and SVGAGI. The CDR3 DNA sequence: TGTGCCAGCAGCCCGTTACCGAGGTATGGCTACACCTTC. Residues: CASSPLPRYGYTF.

The CDR3 DNA follows: TGTGCCAGCTCACCGACAGGTTCTCGATTCTCGGTCCACTTT. Translated: CASSPTGSRFSVHF. V and J are TRBV18 and TRBJ1-6; D perhaps matches TRBD1 (6 bases). CDR1 is KGHSH and CDR2 is LQKENI in the germline V gene. This CDR3 has 14 residues. V lost 3 bases to trimming and J lost 17 bases, with 20 bases between them.

This clone occurred a few times. V and J are TRBV18 and TRBJ2-5, with no clear D. Germline V gene data show CDR1 as KGHSH and CDR2 as LQKENI. The CDR3 has 15 residues. V lost 0 bases and J lost 2, with 10 bases in between. The DNA for the CDR3 is TGTGCCAGCTCACCACCGAATTTGTTGCAAGAGACCCAGTACTTC. Its protein is CASSPPNLLQETQYF. Together with reference TRBV18 and TRBJ2-5, the CDR3 gives the full variable domain: NAGVMQNPRHLVRRRGQEARLRCSPMKGHSHVYWYRQLPEEGLKFMVYLQKENIIDESGMPKERFSAEFPKEGPSILRIQQVVRGDSAAYFCASSPPNLLQETQYFGPGTRLLVL.

In this sample, this clone turned up a few times. This rearrangement joins TRBV5-4 to TRBJ1-2, with unresolved D. V was pared by 0 bases and J by 8 bases, with 14 bases between. The CDR3 totals 14 residues. Germline V gene sequence: CDR1 SGHNT, CDR2 YYREEE (reference sequence). CDR3 residues: CASSLANTRGGYTF. CDR3 sequence (DNA): TGTGCCAGCAGCTTGGCCAATACCCGTGGCGGCTACACCTTC.

This chain connects TRBV27 to TRBJ2-2, with a possible D match to TRBD1 (6 bases). Looked up from germline, CDR1 is MNHEY and CDR2 is SMNVEV (reference sequence). The V and J ends lost 5 bases and 7 bases respectively, with 23 bases between them. CDR3 length equals 17 residues. The CDR3 here is CASSRYRVSGSGGELFF. CDR3 coding DNA: TGTGCCAGCAGTAGATACAGGGTTTCGGGTTCCGGCGGGGAGCTGTTTTTT.

The chain is built from TRBV6-5 and TRBJ2-7; 12 nucleotides agree with TRBD1. The CDR3 totals 15 residues. Per germline, CDR1 MNHEY and CDR2 SVGAGI. V shed 4 bases and J 3 bases; nucleotides not matched to a gene: 4. The CDR3 nucleotides are TGTGCCAGCAGTTCCCGGGACAGGGGGCTCTACGAGCAGTACTTC. It yields the protein CASSSRDRGLYEQYF.

The rearrangement links TRBV19 to TRBJ2-3, with D tentatively TRBD2 (5 bases). The germline CDR1 and CDR2 sequences are LNHDA and SQIVND (reference sequence). Trimming took 3 bases from V and 6 from J, leaving 10 bases between them. This CDR3 has 13 residues. The chain's CDR3 is CASSIERGDTQYF. The CDR3 DNA sequence: TGTGCCAGTAGTATTGAGCGAGGGGATACGCAGTATTTT.

This chain connects TRBV25-1 to TRBJ1-3, with 7 bases lining up with TRBD1. The CDR3 length is 15 residues. V lost 4 bases to trimming and J lost 0 bases; unmatched junction nucleotides: 3. Germline CDR1 is MGHDK and CDR2 is SYGVNS. CDR3 in amino acids: CASSVTGASGNTIYF. CDR3 coding DNA: TGTGCCAGCAGTGTTACAGGGGCCTCTGGAAACACCATATATTTT. Together with reference TRBV25-1 and TRBJ1-3, the CDR3 gives the full variable domain: EADIYQTPRYLVIGTGKKITLECSQTMGHDKMYWYQQDPGMELHLIHYSYGVNSTEKGDLSSESTVSRIRTEHFPLTLESARPSHTSQYLCASSVTGASGNTIYFGEGSWLTVV.

This clone came up a few times. Other DNA sequences from this sample encode an identical CDR3 as well. The chain combines TRBV7-9 with TRBJ2-5, with D unclear. The V and J ends lost 4 bases and 5 bases respectively, with 5 bases between them. Germline CDR1 SEHNR, CDR2 FQNEAQ (reference sequence). The CDR3 is 11 residues long. The DNA for the CDR3 is TGTGCCAGCAGCTCACGGGAGACCCAGTACTTC. Encoded protein: CASSSRETQYF. Complete variable domain (other parts from reference TRBV7-9 and TRBJ2-5): DTGVSQNPRHKITKRGQNVTFRCDPISEHNRLYWYRQTLGQGPEFLTYFQNEAQLEKSRLLSDRFSAERPKGSFSTLEIQRTEQGDSAMYLCASSSRETQYFGPGTRLLVL.

The chain carries TRBV18 and TRBJ2-2, with D possibly TRBD1 on 5 matching bases. Trimming took 6 bases from V and 4 from J, leaving 15 bases between them. Per germline, CDR1 KGHSH and CDR2 LQKENI. There are 15 residues in the CDR3. The CDR3: CASSSGTGSTGELFF. CDR3 coding DNA: TGTGCCAGCTCCTCCGGAACAGGTTCCACCGGGGAGCTGTTTTTT. Full variable domain (missing parts from reference TRBV18 and TRBJ2-2): NAGVMQNPRHLVRRRGQEARLRCSPMKGHSHVYWYRQLPEEGLKFMVYLQKENIIDESGMPKERFSAEFPKEGPSILRIQQVVRGDSAAYFCASSSGTGSTGELFFGEGSRLTVL.

This clone came up a few times. The chain carries TRBV7-2 and TRBJ2-6; weak D call: TRBD2 (6 bases). The CDR3 length is 18 residues. The germline V gene encodes CDR1 SGHTA and CDR2 FQGNSA. Deletions cut 1 base from V and 0 bases from J, with 13 bases between. CDR3 DNA: TGTGCCAGCAGCTTAGTGGCGGGGAGAAACTCTGGGGCCAACGTCCTGACTTTC. The encoded protein is CASSLVAGRNSGANVLTF.

In its sample, this clone was seen a few times. The chain is built from TRBV30 and TRBJ1-5; D is unclear. There are 17 residues in the CDR3. Trimming pared 2 bases from V and 10 bases from J, leaving 27 bases between. Germline V gene sequence: CDR1 GTSNPN, CDR2 SVGIG (reference sequence). The CDR3 protein is CAWSKGLPAERGEPQHF. CDR3 DNA sequence: TGTGCCTGGAGTAAGGGCCTACCGGCGGAGCGGGGAGAACCCCAGCATTTT.

This chain uses TRBV6-5 with TRBJ2-1; 12 bases map to TRBD2. The CDR3 is 15 residues long. V was clipped by 6 bases and J by 7 bases; unmatched bases: 7. CDR1 is MNHEY, CDR2 SVGAGI, per germline. CDR3 amino acids: CASSELAGGRNEQFF. The DNA for the CDR3 is TGTGCCAGCAGCGAACTAGCGGGGGGCCGTAATGAGCAGTTCTTC.

The chain has TRBV6-5 and TRBJ2-3; D may be TRBD1 or TRBD2 (5 bases each). The CDR3 spans 15 residues. Germline V gives CDR1 MNHEY, CDR2 SVGAGI. Trimming took 6 bases from V and 0 from J, leaving 13 bases between them. CDR3 sequence: CASSPGTASTDTQYF. The CDR3 bases are TGTGCCAGCAGCCCTGGGACGGCTAGCACAGATACGCAGTATTTT.

The V gene is TRBV5-6, the J gene TRBJ2-1; the match to TRBD2 covers 15 bases. Germline values: CDR1 SGHDT, CDR2 YYEEEE. This CDR3 has 19 residues. V dropped 3 bases and J dropped 2; count of bases not matched to a gene: 9. The CDR3 nucleotides are TGTGCCAGCAGCTCTATGGGGACTAGCGGGGGGAGACCCTACAATGAGCAGTTCTTC. It encodes CASSSMGTSGGRPYNEQFF.

This clone turned up a few times. The junction shows a germline mismatch at one end, possibly a read error. The chain has TRBV5-1 and TRBJ2-2; unclear D gene. CDR3 length: 11 amino acids. Germline CDR1 SGHRS, CDR2 YFSETQ. The CDR3 DNA is TGCGCCAGCAGGAAGACCGTGGAGCTGTTTTTT. It encodes CASRKTVELFF.

In this sample, this clone turned up a few times. The chain is built from TRBV12-5 and TRBJ2-1, with D hard to call. This CDR3 contains 16 residues. V lost 2 bases to trimming and J lost 4 bases, with 15 bases between them. In germline, CDR1 is LGHNT, CDR2 FRNRAP. CDR3 DNA sequence: TGTGCTAGTGGTTTGTTCCCCCGGGTAGAATACAATGAGCAGTTCTTC. Protein sequence: CASGLFPRVEYNEQFF.

The J gene is TRBJ2-5, the V gene TRBV5-6; D is unclear. The CDR3 is 14 residues long. CDR1 is SGHDT and CDR2 is YYEEEE in the germline V gene. V lost 4 bases to trimming and J lost 3 bases, with 13 bases between them. The chain's CDR3 is CASSLSVREETQYF. The CDR3, as DNA: TGTGCCAGCAGCCTGTCCGTAAGAGAAGAGACCCAGTACTTC.